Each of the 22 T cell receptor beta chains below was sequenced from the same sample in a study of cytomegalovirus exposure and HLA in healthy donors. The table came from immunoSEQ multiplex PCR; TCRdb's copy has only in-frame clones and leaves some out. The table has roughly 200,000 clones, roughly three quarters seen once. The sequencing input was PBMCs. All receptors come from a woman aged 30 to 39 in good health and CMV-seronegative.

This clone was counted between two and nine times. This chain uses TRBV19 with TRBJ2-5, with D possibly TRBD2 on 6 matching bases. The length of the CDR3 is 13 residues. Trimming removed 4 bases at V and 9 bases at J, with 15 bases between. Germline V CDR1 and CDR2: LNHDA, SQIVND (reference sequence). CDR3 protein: CASSRDSVGAQYF. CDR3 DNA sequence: TGTGCCAGTAGTAGGGACTCCGTAGGAGCCCAGTACTTC.

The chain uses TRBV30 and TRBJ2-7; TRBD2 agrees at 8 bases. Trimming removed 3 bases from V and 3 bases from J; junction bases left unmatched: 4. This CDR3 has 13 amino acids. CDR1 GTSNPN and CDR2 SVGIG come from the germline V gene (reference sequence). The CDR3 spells CAWSLTSGYEQYF. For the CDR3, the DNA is TGTGCCTGGAGCCTAACTAGCGGCTACGAGCAGTACTTC.

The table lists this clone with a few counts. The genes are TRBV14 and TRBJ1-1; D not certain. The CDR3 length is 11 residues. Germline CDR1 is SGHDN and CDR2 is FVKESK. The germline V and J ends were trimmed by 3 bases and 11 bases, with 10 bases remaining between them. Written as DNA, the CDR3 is TGTGCCAGCAGCCATTGGCCCTTGGCTTTCTTT. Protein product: CASSHWPLAFF.

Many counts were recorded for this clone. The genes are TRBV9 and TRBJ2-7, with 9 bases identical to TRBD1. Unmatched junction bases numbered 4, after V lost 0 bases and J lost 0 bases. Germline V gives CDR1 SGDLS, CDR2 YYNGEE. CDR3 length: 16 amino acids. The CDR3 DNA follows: TGTGCCAGCAGCGTAGAAGGGACAGGGAGCTCCTACGAGCAGTACTTC. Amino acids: CASSVEGTGSSYEQYF.

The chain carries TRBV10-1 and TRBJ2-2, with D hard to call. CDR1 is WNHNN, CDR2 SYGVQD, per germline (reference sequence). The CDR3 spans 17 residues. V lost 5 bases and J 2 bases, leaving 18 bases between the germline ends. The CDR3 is CASSPAEVGSNTGELFF. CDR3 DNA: TGCGCCAGCAGTCCCGCCGAGGTCGGTTCAAACACCGGGGAGCTGTTTTTT.

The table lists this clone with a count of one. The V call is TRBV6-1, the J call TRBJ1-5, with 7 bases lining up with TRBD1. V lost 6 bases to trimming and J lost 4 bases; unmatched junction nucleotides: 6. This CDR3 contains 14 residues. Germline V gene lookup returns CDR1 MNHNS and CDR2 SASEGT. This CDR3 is CASRRETGNQPQHF. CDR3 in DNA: TGTGCCAGCAGAAGGGAGACAGGGAATCAGCCCCAGCATTTT.

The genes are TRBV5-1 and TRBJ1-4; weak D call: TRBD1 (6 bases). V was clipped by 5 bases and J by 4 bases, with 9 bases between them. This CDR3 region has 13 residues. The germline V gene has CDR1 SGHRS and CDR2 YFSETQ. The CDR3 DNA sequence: TGCGCCAGCAGACGACAGGATAATGAAAAACTGTTTTTT. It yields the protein CASRRQDNEKLFF.

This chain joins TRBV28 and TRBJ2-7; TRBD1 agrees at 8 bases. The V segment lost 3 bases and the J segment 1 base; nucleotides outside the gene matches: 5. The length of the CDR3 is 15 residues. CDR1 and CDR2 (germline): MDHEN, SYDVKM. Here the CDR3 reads CASSFTGTGSYEQYF. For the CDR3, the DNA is TGTGCCAGCAGTTTTACCGGGACAGGTTCCTACGAGCAGTACTTC.

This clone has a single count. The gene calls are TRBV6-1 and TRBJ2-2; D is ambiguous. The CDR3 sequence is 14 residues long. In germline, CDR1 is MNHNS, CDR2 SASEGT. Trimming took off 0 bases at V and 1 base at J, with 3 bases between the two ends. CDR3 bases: TGTGCCAGCAGTGAAGCCTGGAACACCGGGGAGCTGTTTTTT. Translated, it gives CASSEAWNTGELFF.

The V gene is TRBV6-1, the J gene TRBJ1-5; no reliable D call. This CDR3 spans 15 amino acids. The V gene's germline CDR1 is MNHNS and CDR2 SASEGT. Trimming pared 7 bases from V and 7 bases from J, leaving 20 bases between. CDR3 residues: CASTSFGRVEQPQHF. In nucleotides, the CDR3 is TGTGCCAGCACATCCTTTGGGCGGGTAGAGCAGCCCCAGCATTTT.

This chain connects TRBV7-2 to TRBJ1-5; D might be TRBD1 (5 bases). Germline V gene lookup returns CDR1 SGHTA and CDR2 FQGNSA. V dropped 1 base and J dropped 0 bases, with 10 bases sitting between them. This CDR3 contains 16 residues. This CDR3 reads CASSLVAGPSNQPQHF. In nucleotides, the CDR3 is TGTGCCAGCAGCTTAGTTGCGGGACCTAGCAATCAGCCCCAGCATTTT.

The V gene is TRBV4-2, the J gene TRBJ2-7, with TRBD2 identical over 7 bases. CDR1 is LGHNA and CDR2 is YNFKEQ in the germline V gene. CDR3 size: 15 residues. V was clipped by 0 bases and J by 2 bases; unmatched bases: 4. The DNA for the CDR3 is TGTGCCAGCAGCCAAGATCGGGGAGGGCCCTACGAGCAGTACTTC. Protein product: CASSQDRGGPYEQYF.

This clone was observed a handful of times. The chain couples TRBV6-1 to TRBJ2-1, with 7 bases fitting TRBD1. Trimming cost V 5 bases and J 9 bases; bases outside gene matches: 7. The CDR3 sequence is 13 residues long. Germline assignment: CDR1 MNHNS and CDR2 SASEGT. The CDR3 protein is CASSSTGRVEQFF. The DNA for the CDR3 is TGTGCCAGCAGTTCGACAGGGCGGGTTGAGCAGTTCTTC.

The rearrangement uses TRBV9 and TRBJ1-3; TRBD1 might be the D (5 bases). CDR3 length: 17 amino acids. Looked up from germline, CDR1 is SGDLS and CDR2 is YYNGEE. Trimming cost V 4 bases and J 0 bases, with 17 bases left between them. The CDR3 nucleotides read TGTGCCAGCAGCCCTCTTCCTAGGGGCGACTCTGGAAACACCATATATTTT. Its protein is CASSPLPRGDSGNTIYF.

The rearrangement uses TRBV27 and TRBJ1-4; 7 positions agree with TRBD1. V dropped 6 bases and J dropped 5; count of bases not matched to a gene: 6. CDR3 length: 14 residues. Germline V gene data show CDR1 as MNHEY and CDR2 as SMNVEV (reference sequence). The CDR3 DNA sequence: TGTGCCAGCAGCGAACAGGGGAGGAATGAAAAACTGTTTTTT. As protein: CASSEQGRNEKLFF.

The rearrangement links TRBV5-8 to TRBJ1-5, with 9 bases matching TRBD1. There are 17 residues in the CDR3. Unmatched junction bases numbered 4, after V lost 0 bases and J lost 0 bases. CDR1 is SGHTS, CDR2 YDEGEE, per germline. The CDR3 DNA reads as TGTGCCAGCAGCTTGGTACAGGGGGCGAATAGCAATCAGCCCCAGCATTTT. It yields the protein CASSLVQGANSNQPQHF.

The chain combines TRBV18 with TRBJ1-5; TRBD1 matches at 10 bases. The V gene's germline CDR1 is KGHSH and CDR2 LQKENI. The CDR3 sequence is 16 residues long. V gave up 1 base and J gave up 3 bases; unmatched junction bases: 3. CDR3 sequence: CASSPLGTGDNQPQHF. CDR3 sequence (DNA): TGTGCCAGCTCACCACTCGGGACAGGGGACAATCAGCCCCAGCATTTT.

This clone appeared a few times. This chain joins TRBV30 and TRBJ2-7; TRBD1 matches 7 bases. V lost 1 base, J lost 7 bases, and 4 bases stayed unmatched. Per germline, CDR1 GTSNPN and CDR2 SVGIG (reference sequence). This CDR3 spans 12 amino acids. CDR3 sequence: CAWSAQGWEQYF. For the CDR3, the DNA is TGTGCCTGGAGTGCACAGGGGTGGGAGCAGTACTTC.

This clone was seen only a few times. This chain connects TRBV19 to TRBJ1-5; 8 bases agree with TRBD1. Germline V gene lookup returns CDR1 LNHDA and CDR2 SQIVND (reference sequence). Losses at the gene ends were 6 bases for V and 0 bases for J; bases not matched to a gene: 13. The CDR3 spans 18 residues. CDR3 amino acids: CASSRSPGGPYSNQPQHF. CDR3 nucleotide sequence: TGTGCCAGTAGCCGAAGCCCAGGGGGCCCGTATAGCAATCAGCCCCAGCATTTT.

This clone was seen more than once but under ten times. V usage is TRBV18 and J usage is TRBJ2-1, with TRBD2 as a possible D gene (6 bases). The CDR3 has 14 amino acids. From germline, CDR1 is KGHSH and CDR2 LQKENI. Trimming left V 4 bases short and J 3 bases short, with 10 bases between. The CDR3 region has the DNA TGTGCCAGCTCACGTTCGGGAGACTACAATGAGCAGTTCTTC. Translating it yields CASSRSGDYNEQFF.

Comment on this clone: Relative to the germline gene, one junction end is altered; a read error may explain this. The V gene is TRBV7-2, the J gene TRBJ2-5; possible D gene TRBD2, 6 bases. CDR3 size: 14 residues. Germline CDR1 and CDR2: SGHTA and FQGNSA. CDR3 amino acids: CASSLGGSGETQYF. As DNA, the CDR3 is TGTGCCAGCAGTTTAGGAGGGAGTGGAGAGACCCAGTACTTC.

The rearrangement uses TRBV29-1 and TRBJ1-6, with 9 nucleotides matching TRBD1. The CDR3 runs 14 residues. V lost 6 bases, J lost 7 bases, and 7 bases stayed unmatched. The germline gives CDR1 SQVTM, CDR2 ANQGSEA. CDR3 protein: CSVRAGTGNSPLHF. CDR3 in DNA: TGCAGCGTCCGGGCTGGGACAGGGAATTCACCCCTCCACTTT.